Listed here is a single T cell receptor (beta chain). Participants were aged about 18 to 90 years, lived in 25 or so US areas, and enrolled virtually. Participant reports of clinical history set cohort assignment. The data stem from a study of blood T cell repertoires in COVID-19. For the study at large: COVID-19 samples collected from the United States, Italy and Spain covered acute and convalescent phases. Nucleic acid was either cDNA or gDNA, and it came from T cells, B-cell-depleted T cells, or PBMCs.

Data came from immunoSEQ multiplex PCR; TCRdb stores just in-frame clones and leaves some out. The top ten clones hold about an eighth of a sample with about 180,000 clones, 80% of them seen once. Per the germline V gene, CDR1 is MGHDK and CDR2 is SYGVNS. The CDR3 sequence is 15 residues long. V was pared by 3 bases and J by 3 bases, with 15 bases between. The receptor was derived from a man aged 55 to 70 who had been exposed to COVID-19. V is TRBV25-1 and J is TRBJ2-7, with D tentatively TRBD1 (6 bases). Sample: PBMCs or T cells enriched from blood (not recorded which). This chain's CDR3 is CASSERDGQYYEQYF. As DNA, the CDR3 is TGTGCCAGCAGTGAGAGGGATGGACAGTACTACGAGCAGTACTTC.